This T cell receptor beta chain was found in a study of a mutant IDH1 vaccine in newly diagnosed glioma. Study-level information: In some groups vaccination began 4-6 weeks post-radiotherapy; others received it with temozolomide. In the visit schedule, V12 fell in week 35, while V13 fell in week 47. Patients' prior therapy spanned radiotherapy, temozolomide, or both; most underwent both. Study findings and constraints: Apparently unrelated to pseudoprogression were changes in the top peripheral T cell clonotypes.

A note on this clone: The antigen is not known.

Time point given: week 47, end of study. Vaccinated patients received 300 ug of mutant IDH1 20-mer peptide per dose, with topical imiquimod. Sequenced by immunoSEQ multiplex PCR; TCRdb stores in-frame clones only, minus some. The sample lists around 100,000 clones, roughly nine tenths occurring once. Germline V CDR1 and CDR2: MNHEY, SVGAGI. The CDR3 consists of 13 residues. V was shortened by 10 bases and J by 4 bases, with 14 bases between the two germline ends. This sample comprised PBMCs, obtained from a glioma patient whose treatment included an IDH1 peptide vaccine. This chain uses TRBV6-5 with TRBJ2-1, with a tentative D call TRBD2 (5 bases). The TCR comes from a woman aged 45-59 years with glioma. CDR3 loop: CATRGLGYNEQFF. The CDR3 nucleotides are TGTGCCACCCGGGGTCTGGGATACAATGAGCAGTTCTTC.